Sequencing of this T cell receptor beta chain was carried out in a study of a mutant IDH1 vaccine in newly diagnosed glioma. Whole-study context: Previous care, which was radiotherapy, temozolomide, or both, most often involved both.

Regarding time point: baseline, week 1 (first vaccination visit). Treatment here: pre-vaccination baseline after standard-of-care therapy. Method: immunoSEQ multiplex PCR; TCRdb's copy keeps in-frame clones and lacks some. In the table there are 70,000 or so clones, around 82% of which are singletons. The sequences come from peripheral blood mononuclear cells (PBMCs), collected from a glioma patient treated with radiotherapy, temozolomide or both. The TCR sequence derives from a woman between 18 and 29 years old with glioma. Some clones in this sample may be carry-over from other donors' samples.

CDR3: CASSPYTSGRIDTQYF. CDR3 DNA sequence: TGTGCCAGCAGCCCCTATACCAGCGGGAGAATTGATACGCAGTATTTT. The rearrangement joins TRBV4-2 to TRBJ2-3; 8 bases align to TRBD2. The CDR3 runs 16 residues. Germline V gene lookup returns CDR1 LGHNA and CDR2 YNFKEQ. The J segment lost 6 bases and the V segment lost 4 bases, leaving 12 bases of the junction unmatched.